The 27 T cell receptor beta chains listed next were all sequenced from one sample in a study of T-cell memory formation after mild COVID-19. TCRdb reprocessed the 5' RACE reads via MiXCR and lists one record per CDR3 protein. Of about 180,000 distinct CDR3 sequences listed, 16% are singletons. Material: PBMCs or a T cell subset sorted from them (not recorded which). The receptors here all came from an adult woman who had mild COVID-19 (a few samples of this study predate the infection). Cell type and time point are not known.

Ten or more counts support this clonotype. The chain combines TRBV11-2 with TRBJ2-7; 11 bases are shared with TRBD2. Germline-derived CDR1 and CDR2 are SGHAT and FQNNGV. With 1 base clipped from V and 3 bases from J, the junction kept 5 bases outside the gene matches. The CDR3 is 16 amino acids. The DNA for the CDR3 is TGTGCCAGCAGCTTAGCTTCTAGCGGGGGGATCTACGAGCAGTACTTC. Translation gives CASSLASSGGIYEQYF. The variable domain in full, completed from reference TRBV11-2 and TRBJ2-7, reads EAGVAQSPRYKIIEKRQSVAFWCNPISGHATLYWYQQILGQGPKLLIQFQNNGVVDDSQLPKDRFSAERLKGVDSTLKIQPAKLEDSAVYLCASSLASSGGIYEQYFGPGTRLTVT.

V is TRBV20-1 and J is TRBJ1-2, with D maybe TRBD1 (5 bases). Per germline, CDR1 DFQATT and CDR2 SNEGSKA (reference sequence). CDR3 size: 14 residues. The V gene lost 3 bases and the J gene lost 7 bases, with 18 bases spanning the gap. The DNA for the CDR3 is TGCAGTGCTAGTAATGATGGGGGAATTGGTGGCTACACCTTC. It specifies CSASNDGGIGGYTF.

This clonotype occurred once. This rearrangement joins TRBV20-1 to TRBJ2-1; unclear D gene. CDR3 length equals 14 residues. CDR1 is DFQATT, CDR2 SNEGSKA, per germline (reference sequence). Deletions cut 5 bases from V and 5 bases from J, with 16 bases between. This CDR3 reads CSAPPLGINNEQFF. The CDR3 DNA reads as TGCAGTGCTCCTCCATTGGGGATTAACAATGAGCAGTTCTTC.

This clonotype has just a few counts. CDR3 amino acids: CASSAGTGGLDTQYF. The CDR3 DNA is TGTGCCAGCAGCGCCGGGACAGGGGGCTTAGATACGCAGTATTTT. The rearrangement uses TRBV11-3 and TRBJ2-3; TRBD1 matches at 12 bases. The junction had 5 bases not matched to a gene; V was cut back by 5 bases and J by 5 bases. The CDR3 is 15 residues long. Germline CDR1 and CDR2: SGHNT and YENEEA. The variable domain in full, completed from reference TRBV11-3 and TRBJ2-3, reads EAGVVQSPRYKIIEKKQPVAFWCNPISGHNTLYWYLQNLGQGPELLIRYENEEAVDDSQLPKDRFSAERLKGVDSTLKIQPAELGDSAVYLCASSAGTGGLDTQYFGPGTRLTVL.

This clonotype has only a few counts. The chain joins TRBV5-1 to TRBJ1-1; D is ambiguous. The CDR3 contains 13 residues. Germline CDR1 and CDR2: SGHRS and YFSETQ. V was trimmed by 0 bases and J by 3 bases, leaving 6 bases between them. CDR3 nucleotides: TGCGCCAGCAGCTTGGACATGGACACTGAAGCTTTCTTT. Translation gives CASSLDMDTEAFF.

This clonotype was observed many times. The chain couples TRBV28 to TRBJ2-7, with a tentative D call TRBD2 (6 bases). Trimming cost V 1 base and J 0 bases, with 10 bases left between them. Germline assignment: CDR1 MDHEN and CDR2 SYDVKM. The CDR3 consists of 15 residues. In DNA, the CDR3 is TGTGCCAGCAGTTTATACGGGGGTAGCTCCTACGAGCAGTACTTC. Translating gives CASSLYGGSSYEQYF.

This clonotype was recorded only once. This chain links TRBV15 with TRBJ2-4, with no clear D. V shed 5 bases and J shed 0 bases, with 5 bases lying between them. CDR3 size: 13 residues. Germline CDR1 reads LNHNV; CDR2 reads YYDKDF (reference sequence). The DNA of the CDR3 is TGTGCCACCAGCGGGCCAGCCAAAAACATTCAGTACTTC. It is translated as CATSGPAKNIQYF.

The chain uses TRBV2 and TRBJ2-4, with a possible D match to TRBD1 (6 bases). Germline lookup yields CDR1 SNHLY and CDR2 FYNNEI. The V end lost 1 base, the J end lost 9 bases, and 13 bases lay between the germline ends. The CDR3 sequence is 14 residues long. The CDR3 DNA follows: TGTGCCAGCAGTGAAGGGGGCCTAGGGGGCATTCAGTACTTC. It yields the protein CASSEGGLGGIQYF. Supplemented by reference TRBV2 and TRBJ2-4, the full variable domain reads EPEVTQTPSHQVTQMGQEVILRCVPISNHLYFYWYRQILGQKVEFLVSFYNNEISEKSEIFDDQFSVERPDGSNFTLKIRSTKLEDSAMYFCASSEGGLGGIQYFGAGTRLSVL.

The sample holds a few counts of this clonotype. The rearrangement links TRBV2 to TRBJ2-2, with a possible D match to TRBD2 (6 bases). CDR3 length equals 14 residues. Germline assignment: CDR1 SNHLY and CDR2 FYNNEI. V dropped 8 bases and J dropped 4 bases, with 14 bases sitting between them. This CDR3 is CASSGTSGTGELFF. For the CDR3, the DNA is TGTGCCAGCTCCGGGACTTCTGGCACCGGGGAGCTGTTTTTT.

This clonotype has a handful of counts. This chain connects TRBV20-1 to TRBJ2-3, with TRBD1 matching over 7 bases. The CDR3 sequence is 13 residues long. V gave up 5 bases and J gave up 0 bases; unmatched junction bases: 2. From germline, CDR1 is DFQATT and CDR2 SNEGSKA (reference sequence). The CDR3: CSAGQDSTDTQYF. The CDR3 bases are TGCAGTGCTGGACAGGATAGCACAGATACGCAGTATTTT.

The V gene is TRBV9, the J gene TRBJ1-5, with TRBD1 matching 8 bases. The CDR3 has 16 amino acids. With V trimmed by 0 bases and J by 2 bases, 4 bases remained unmatched. The germline CDR1 and CDR2 sequences are SGDLS and YYNGEE. The CDR3 nucleotides are TGTGCCAGCAGCGTAGGAGCAGGGGGCGGCAATCAGCCCCAGCATTTT. Translating it yields CASSVGAGGGNQPQHF.

J is TRBJ1-2 and V is TRBV29-1; 8 nucleotides match TRBD1. This CDR3 is built from 16 residues. CDR1 and CDR2 (germline): SQVTM, ANQGSEA. J was trimmed by 4 bases and V by 6 bases; bases with no gene match: 16. The CDR3: CSVPKESTGGGYGYTF. The CDR3, as DNA: TGCAGCGTCCCAAAAGAGAGCACAGGGGGTGGCTATGGCTACACCTTC.

This rearrangement joins TRBV27 to TRBJ2-3; D is undetermined. CDR3 length: 15 amino acids. V was shortened by 8 bases and J by 7 bases, with 22 bases between the two germline ends. Germline assignment: CDR1 MNHEY and CDR2 SMNVEV (reference sequence). DNA for the CDR3: TGTGCCAGCGGGCCTCCGGGTCTTCCTTTTCATACGCAGTATTTT. Protein product: CASGPPGLPFHTQYF.

This clonotype has a handful of counts. The V call is TRBV12-3 or TRBV12-4, the J call TRBJ1-1; the D is unclear. V shed 6 bases and J shed 3 bases, with 20 bases lying between them. The CDR3 is 16 amino acids. CDR3 in DNA: TGTGCCAGCAGCCATGTGGTGGGGTTCTCGGACACTGAAGCTTTCTTT. As protein: CASSHVVGFSDTEAFF.

J is TRBJ2-5 and V is TRBV5-4; D is undetermined. Germline CDR1 is SGHNT and CDR2 is YYREEE (reference sequence). V shed 5 bases and J shed 2 bases, with 10 bases lying between them. The CDR3 totals 13 residues. The CDR3 protein is CASRILEQETQYF. The CDR3 DNA follows: TGTGCCAGCAGGATACTGGAACAAGAGACCCAGTACTTC.

The V call is TRBV5-1, the J call TRBJ1-3, with unresolved D. CDR3 length: 15 amino acids. The V gene's germline CDR1 is SGHRS and CDR2 YFSETQ. V shed 6 bases and J shed 0 bases, with 13 bases lying between them. CDR3 nucleotides: TGCGCCAGCAAGGACGGCCGGAGCTCTGGAAACACCATATATTTT. Its translation: CASKDGRSSGNTIYF.

This clonotype was found many times. The V call is TRBV6-6, the J call TRBJ2-3; 12 bases align to TRBD2. The CDR3 spans 20 residues. Germline loops: CDR1 MNHNY, CDR2 SVGAGI (reference sequence). Trimming at V came to 5 bases and at J to 0 bases, leaving 15 bases not matched to a gene. CDR3 protein: CASSPPSGLAGKSSTDTQYF. CDR3 nucleotide sequence: TGTGCCAGCAGTCCGCCGAGCGGACTAGCGGGAAAATCTAGCACAGATACGCAGTATTTT.

The chain employs TRBV7-9 and TRBJ2-1; perhaps TRBD1 as D (6 bases). V was shortened by 7 bases and J by 1 base, with 11 bases between the two germline ends. Germline CDR1 and CDR2: SEHNR and FQNEAQ (reference sequence). The CDR3 extends over 14 amino acids. CDR3 residues: CASKRGSSYNEQFF. DNA for the CDR3: TGTGCCAGCAAAAGGGGGAGTTCCTACAATGAGCAGTTCTTC.

This clonotype was recorded at least ten times. The rearrangement links TRBV7-6 to TRBJ2-5; 9 positions agree with TRBD1. Germline V gene lookup returns CDR1 SGHVS and CDR2 FNYEAQ. This CDR3 is built from 17 residues. V dropped 4 bases and J dropped 6; count of bases not matched to a gene: 15. The CDR3 spells CASSSRLKDRGWKTQYF. The CDR3 DNA is TGTGCCAGCAGCTCGCGATTGAAGGACAGGGGTTGGAAGACCCAGTACTTC.

This rearrangement joins TRBV20-1 to TRBJ2-7, with TRBD2 matching 10 bases. The V and J ends lost 3 bases and 2 bases, in that order; junction bases with no gene match: 4. This CDR3 has 14 residues. The germline V gene has CDR1 DFQATT and CDR2 SNEGSKA (reference sequence). The CDR3 nucleotides read TGCAGTGCTAGTAAGCGGGGGGGTCCCTACGAGCAGTACTTC. It encodes CSASKRGGPYEQYF.

The rearrangement joins TRBV7-9 to TRBJ2-1, with D possibly being TRBD1 or TRBD2 (5 bases each). Trimming shortened V by 1 base and J by 9 bases, and 10 bases separated the two germline ends. The CDR3 is 13 amino acids. From germline, CDR1 is SEHNR and CDR2 FQNEAQ (reference sequence). CDR3 sequence (DNA): TGTGCCAGCAGCTTAGTGGGTGGGACTGAGCAGTTCTTC. It translates to CASSLVGGTEQFF.

This clonotype showed up many times. The rearrangement uses TRBV25-1 and TRBJ2-2; a possible D gene is TRBD2 (7 bases). Looked up from germline, CDR1 is MGHDK and CDR2 is SYGVNS. The ends were cut back, 6 bases at V and 6 bases at J, with 14 bases in the middle. This CDR3 spans 14 amino acids. This CDR3 reads CASSEQGRAGELFF. The DNA of the CDR3 is TGTGCCAGCAGCGAGCAGGGGAGGGCCGGGGAGCTGTTTTTT.

This clonotype was seen more than once but under ten times. The chain employs TRBV9 and TRBJ1-2; the D gene is possibly TRBD1 (6 bases). CDR1 is SGDLS, CDR2 YYNGEE, per germline. V gave up 0 bases and J gave up 5 bases, with 14 bases separating them. The CDR3 has 15 amino acids. This CDR3 reads CASSVGAGELYGYTF. Here the CDR3 DNA reads TGTGCCAGCAGCGTAGGGGCAGGGGAGTTATATGGCTACACCTTC.

The rearrangement joins TRBV20-1 to TRBJ2-7; 8 bases are shared with TRBD1. The V segment lost 3 bases and the J segment 1 base; nucleotides outside the gene matches: 5. Germline lookup yields CDR1 DFQATT and CDR2 SNEGSKA (reference sequence). This CDR3 has 14 residues. CDR3 nucleotide sequence: TGCAGTGCTAGGGGGACAGGAAATTCCTACGAGCAGTACTTC. Its protein is CSARGTGNSYEQYF.

J is TRBJ2-3 and V is TRBV12-3 or TRBV12-4, with D maybe TRBD1 (6 bases). The CDR3 spans 15 residues. Trimming shortened V by 7 bases and J by 1 base, and 15 bases separated the two germline ends. CDR3 sequence (DNA): TGTGCCAGCAACCCAGGGGCTGGGGGCACAGATACGCAGTATTTT. It codes for CASNPGAGGTDTQYF.

This chain joins TRBV7-8 and TRBJ2-5, with TRBD1 as a possible D gene (7 bases). V dropped 1 base and J dropped 5 bases, with 14 bases sitting between them. The CDR3 loop spans 15 amino acids. Germline CDR1 is SGHVS and CDR2 is FQNEAQ. The CDR3 bases are TGTGCCAGCAGCTTAGGCGGGACAGAGGTGGAGACCCAGTACTTC. Residues: CASSLGGTEVETQYF.

This clonotype has at least ten counts. The chain uses TRBV12-3 or TRBV12-4 and TRBJ1-5, with a possible D match to TRBD1 (5 bases). V dropped 5 bases and J dropped 4 bases, with 9 bases sitting between them. CDR3 length: 13 amino acids. In DNA form, the CDR3 reads TGTGCCAGCAGTCCAGGGATAAATCAGCCCCAGCATTTT. This translates into CASSPGINQPQHF.